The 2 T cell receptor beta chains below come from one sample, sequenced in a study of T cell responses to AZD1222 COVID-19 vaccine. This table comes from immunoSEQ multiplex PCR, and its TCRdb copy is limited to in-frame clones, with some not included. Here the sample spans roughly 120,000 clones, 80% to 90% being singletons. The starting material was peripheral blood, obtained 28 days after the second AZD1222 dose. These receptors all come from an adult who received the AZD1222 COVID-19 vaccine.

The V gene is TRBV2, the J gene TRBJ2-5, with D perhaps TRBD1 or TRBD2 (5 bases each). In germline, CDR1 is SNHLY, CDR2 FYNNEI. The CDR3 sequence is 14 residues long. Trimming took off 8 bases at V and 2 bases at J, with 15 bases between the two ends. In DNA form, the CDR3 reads TGTGCCAGCCACCCGACCGGGACGCAAGAGACCCAGTACTTC. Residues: CASHPTGTQETQYF. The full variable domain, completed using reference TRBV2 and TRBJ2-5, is EPEVTQTPSHQVTQMGQEVILRCVPISNHLYFYWYRQILGQKVEFLVSFYNNEISEKSEIFDDQFSVERPDGSNFTLKIRSTKLEDSAMYFCASHPTGTQETQYFGPGTRLLVL.

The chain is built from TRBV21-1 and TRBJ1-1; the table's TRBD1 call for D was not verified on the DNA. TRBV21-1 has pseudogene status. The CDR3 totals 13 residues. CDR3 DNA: TGTGCCTCCCGGACAGGGCCGAACACTGAAGCTTTCTTT. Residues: CASRTGPNTEAFF.